This record concerns one T cell receptor (beta chain) sequence. Its target is unknown. One junction end does not reproduce the germline sequence, and a read error may be involved. This specimen belongs to a study of siplizumab effects on memory and regulatory T cells. Findings and caveats of the study: No naive or memory phenotype could be assigned to roughly 75-97% of proliferating clones. Contribution to the alloresponse seemed major for naive T cells, which also seemed more diverse than memory cells.

CDR1 SSHAT and CDR2 FNYEAQ come from the germline V gene (reference sequence). There are 15 residues in the CDR3. Sequencing used immunoSEQ multiplex PCR; TCRdb keeps in-frame clones, though not all of them. The sample has 100,000 or so clones; about 90% are singletons. The chain recombines TRBV7-7 with TRBJ2-3; no clear D. The specimen sequenced was CD4+ T cells sorted from blood. The receptor comes from a human donor in good health. Some clones in this sample may be carry-over from other donors' samples. CDR3 bases: TGTGCTAGCAGCTTACCAGGTTATAGCACAGATACGCAGTATTTT. It translates to CASSLPGYSTDTQYF.